These 31 T cell receptor beta chains were sequenced from one sample in a study of cytomegalovirus exposure and HLA in healthy donors. Vbeta (60) and Jbeta (13) primers were used in the PCR. Method: immunoSEQ multiplex PCR; TCRdb's copy keeps in-frame clones and lacks some. The repertoire holds about 150,000 clones, roughly 80% seen once, with roughly 8% in the top ten. Sequencing used PBMCs. All receptors derive from a man aged 25 to 40 in good health and CMV-seropositive.

The V and J genes are TRBV27 and TRBJ2-7; a possible D gene is TRBD2 (6 bases). Germline CDR1 reads MNHEY; CDR2 reads SMNVEV (reference sequence). CDR3 length: 15 amino acids. Trimming took off 0 bases at V and 1 base at J, with 10 bases between the two ends. The CDR3 protein is CASSLSIGGSYEQYF. The CDR3 nucleotides are TGTGCCAGCAGTTTATCGATCGGGGGTTCCTACGAGCAGTACTTC.

This clone showed up just a few times. The rearrangement joins TRBV2 to TRBJ1-1; no clear D gene. V gave up 7 bases and J gave up 3 bases, with 9 bases separating them. CDR3 size: 12 residues. Germline CDR1 is SNHLY and CDR2 is FYNNEI. CDR3 sequence (DNA): TGTGCCAGCACCGGGGAGGACACTGAAGCTTTCTTT. This codes for CASTGEDTEAFF.

V is TRBV5-6 and J is TRBJ2-5, with 7 bases aligning to TRBD1. CDR3 length: 15 amino acids. Per the germline V gene, CDR1 is SGHDT and CDR2 is YYEEEE. With V trimmed by 3 bases and J by 5 bases, 10 bases remained unmatched. The CDR3 coding sequence is TGTGCCAGCAGCTCGATAATAGGGGGCGGCGAGACCCAGTACTTC. Amino acids: CASSSIIGGGETQYF.

The chain has TRBV7-9 and TRBJ2-7; the D gene is possibly TRBD1 (5 bases). V lost 8 bases to trimming and J lost 2 bases, with 19 bases between them. The CDR3 loop spans 15 amino acids. Germline assignment: CDR1 SEHNR and CDR2 FQNEAQ (reference sequence). CDR3 sequence (DNA): TGTGCCAGCGCCCCGCACCCAGGGATTCCCTACGAGCAGTACTTC. Translation gives CASAPHPGIPYEQYF.

CDR3 coding DNA: TGCAGCGTTGGGACAGGGGGGCAGTACTTC. Residues: CSVGTGGQYF. The gene calls are TRBV29-1 and TRBJ2-7; 10 bases are shared with TRBD1. Trimming took 4 bases from V and 9 from J; bases not matched to a gene: 0. The CDR3 extends over 10 amino acids. Germline CDR1 SQVTM, CDR2 ANQGSEA.

CDR3 in DNA: TGTGCCAGCAGGAGGACAGGGGGCGCTGGGGCCAACGTCCTGACTTTC. Its protein product is CASRRTGGAGANVLTF. J is TRBJ2-6 and V is TRBV28, with TRBD1 matching 11 bases. Per germline, CDR1 MDHEN and CDR2 SYDVKM. This CDR3 contains 16 residues. V lost 6 bases to trimming and J lost 2 bases; unmatched junction nucleotides: 3.

This clone was seen only once. The rearrangement links TRBV7-6 to TRBJ2-5; 10 positions match TRBD2. Losses at the gene ends were 2 bases for V and 3 bases for J; bases not matched to a gene: 0. The CDR3 extends over 14 amino acids. Germline V gene data show CDR1 as SGHVS and CDR2 as FNYEAQ. The CDR3 spells CASSLLAGEETQYF. The CDR3 nucleotides are TGTGCCAGCAGCTTACTAGCGGGGGAAGAGACCCAGTACTTC.

V is TRBV18 and J is TRBJ2-5; D is perhaps TRBD1 (5 bases). Germline V gene lookup returns CDR1 KGHSH and CDR2 LQKENI. The CDR3 covers 15 residues. The V and J ends lost 0 bases and 0 bases respectively, with 8 bases between them. CDR3: CASSPPARDQETQYF. The CDR3 bases are TGTGCCAGCTCACCACCCGCCAGGGACCAAGAGACCCAGTACTTC.

J is TRBJ1-1 and V is TRBV7-9; D is ambiguous. Germline lookup yields CDR1 SEHNR and CDR2 FQNEAQ (reference sequence). The CDR3 is 14 amino acids. With 2 bases removed from V and 6 bases from J, the gap between germline ends came to 13 bases. The CDR3 here is CASSLKGGKAEAFF. The CDR3 DNA sequence: TGTGCCAGCAGCTTAAAGGGAGGGAAGGCTGAAGCTTTCTTT.

This chain links TRBV5-6 with TRBJ1-2, with D possibly TRBD1 on 5 matching bases. With 0 bases removed from V and 3 bases from J, the gap between germline ends came to 15 bases. Germline assignment: CDR1 SGHDT and CDR2 YYEEEE. The CDR3 is 16 residues long. CDR3 loop: CASSLESGMGYYGYTF. The CDR3 nucleotides read TGTGCCAGCAGCTTGGAATCAGGGATGGGGTACTATGGCTACACCTTC.

This chain links TRBV28 with TRBJ2-3; D uncertain. V was trimmed by 5 bases and J by 5 bases, leaving 11 bases between them. Per the germline V gene, CDR1 is MDHEN and CDR2 is SYDVKM. The CDR3 consists of 13 residues. The CDR3 sequence is CASSPRLEDTQYF. The CDR3 nucleotides read TGTGCCAGCAGTCCTCGTTTAGAAGATACGCAGTATTTT.

The chain employs TRBV30 and TRBJ2-5, with a weak D call TRBD2 (6 bases). The CDR3 length is 13 residues. Germline CDR1 reads GTSNPN; CDR2 reads SVGIG (reference sequence). Trimming took off 4 bases at V and 5 bases at J, with 14 bases between the two ends. The CDR3 DNA follows: TGTGCCTGGACCAAGGCGGGGTTGGAGACCCAGTACTTC. It is translated as CAWTKAGLETQYF. The full variable domain, completed using reference TRBV30 and TRBJ2-5, is SQTIHQWPATLVQPVGSPLSLECTVEGTSNPNLYWYRQAAGRGLQLLFYSVGIGQISSEVPQNLSASRPQDRQFILSSKKLLLSDSGFYLCAWTKAGLETQYFGPGTRLLVL.

The gene calls are TRBV11-2 and TRBJ2-5; 8 bases line up with TRBD1. Gene TRBJ2-7 matches the end of the DNA better, so the J call may be wrong. The CDR3 totals 17 residues. Germline CDR1 and CDR2: SGHAT and FQNNGV. Here the CDR3 reads CASSGPTGQAYSYEQYF. The CDR3 DNA follows: TGTGCCAGCAGCGGCCCTACGGGACAGGCTTACTCCTACGAGCAGTACTTC.

This clone was recorded a few times. This chain links TRBV19 with TRBJ1-5, with D possibly TRBD1 on 5 matching bases. This CDR3 region has 13 residues. Trimming stripped 5 bases from V and 3 bases from J, with 8 bases between. CDR1 LNHDA and CDR2 SQIVND come from the germline V gene (reference sequence). The CDR3 nucleotides are TGTGCCAGTAGTCGACAGATCAATCAGCCCCAGCATTTT. As protein: CASSRQINQPQHF.

The DNA of the CDR3 is TGTGCCAGCAGCTTGCGACTTCAAGAGACCCAGTACTTC. Protein product: CASSLRLQETQYF. The chain combines TRBV5-4 with TRBJ2-5, with D hard to call. CDR1 and CDR2 (germline): SGHNT, YYREEE (reference sequence). The V end was cut by 1 base, the J end by 2 bases, with 6 bases between. CDR3 size: 13 residues. Drawing the rest from reference TRBV5-4 and TRBJ2-5, the complete variable domain is ETGVTQSPTHLIKTRGQQVTLRCSSQSGHNTVSWYQQALGQGPQFIFQYYREEENGRGNFPPRFSGLQFPNYSSELNVNALELDDSALYLCASSLRLQETQYFGPGTRLLVL.

This chain joins TRBV27 and TRBJ1-5, with TRBD1 matching over 9 bases. From germline, CDR1 is MNHEY and CDR2 SMNVEV (reference sequence). Trimming at V came to 8 bases and at J to 0 bases, leaving 14 bases not matched to a gene. The CDR3 contains 18 residues. The CDR3 bases are TGTGCCAGCTCTCCGTCACAGGGGGCAGCTTATAGCAATCAGCCCCAGCATTTT. Protein sequence: CASSPSQGAAYSNQPQHF.

The gene calls are TRBV5-1 and TRBJ2-3; 11 bases are a match to TRBD2. Trimming removed 0 bases from V and 0 bases from J; junction bases left unmatched: 9. Germline values: CDR1 SGHRS, CDR2 YFSETQ. The CDR3 is made up of 19 amino acids. The CDR3 nucleotides are TGCGCCAGCAGCTTGGGGGCCCCGGGACTAGCGGCTAGCACAGATACGCAGTATTTT. Amino acids: CASSLGAPGLAASTDTQYF.

The chain is built from TRBV30 and TRBJ1-2; D gene ambiguous. V lost 0 bases to trimming and J lost 0 bases, with 26 bases between them. This CDR3 has 20 residues. Germline values: CDR1 GTSNPN, CDR2 SVGIG (reference sequence). This CDR3 is CAWSVLSRSQLSSPNYGYTF. CDR3 DNA sequence: TGTGCCTGGAGTGTTCTTTCGAGGTCGCAACTATCTTCACCTAACTATGGCTACACCTTC.

The chain has TRBV30 and TRBJ1-2; 7 nucleotides align to TRBD1. Germline lookup yields CDR1 GTSNPN and CDR2 SVGIG (reference sequence). The CDR3 has 16 residues. The trim removed 6 bases at V and 0 bases at J, leaving 13 bases unmatched. The CDR3 DNA reads as TGTGCCTGCCTGCCGGGACAGACTACTTCTAACTATGGCTACACCTTC. It specifies CACLPGQTTSNYGYTF. Variable domain in full (rest from reference TRBV30 and TRBJ1-2): SQTIHQWPATLVQPVGSPLSLECTVEGTSNPNLYWYRQAAGRGLQLLFYSVGIGQISSEVPQNLSASRPQDRQFILSSKKLLLSDSGFYLCACLPGQTTSNYGYTFGSGTRLTVV.

The chain couples TRBV20-1 to TRBJ2-1, with D maybe TRBD2 (5 bases). This CDR3 is 11 amino acids long. The germline V and J ends were trimmed by 6 bases and 8 bases, with 11 bases remaining between them. Germline CDR1 reads DFQATT; CDR2 reads SNEGSKA (reference sequence). The CDR3 coding sequence is TGCAGTGCCGTCGAGAGGGATGAGCAGTTCTTC. This encodes CSAVERDEQFF.

V and J are TRBV7-6 and TRBJ1-1; D may be TRBD1 (6 bases). The CDR3 is 15 amino acids. Per germline, CDR1 SGHVS and CDR2 FNYEAQ. V lost 5 bases and J lost 4, with 17 bases in between. CDR3 protein: CASSPEGGAGTEAFF. The CDR3 DNA is TGTGCCAGCAGCCCAGAGGGGGGGGCGGGCACTGAAGCTTTCTTT. The full variable domain, completed using reference TRBV7-6 and TRBJ1-1, is GAGVSQSPRYKVTKRGQDVALRCDPISGHVSLYWYRQALGQGPEFLTYFNYEAQQDKSGLPNDRFSAERPEGSISTLTIQRTEQRDSAMYRCASSPEGGAGTEAFFGQGTRLTVV.

The V call is TRBV4-3, the J call TRBJ1-5, with TRBD1 matching over 8 bases. V lost 1 base to trimming and J lost 3 bases; unmatched junction nucleotides: 8. Germline V gene sequence: CDR1 LGHNA, CDR2 YSLEER. The CDR3 is 17 amino acids. CDR3 bases: TGCGCCAGCAGCCAAGGGTGGCGGGACAGGTCCAATCAGCCCCAGCATTTT. It translates to CASSQGWRDRSNQPQHF.

CDR3 sequence: CASSLGPPGQAEGYTF. The CDR3 DNA follows: TGTGCCAGCAGCTTAGGGCCTCCGGGACAGGCGGAAGGCTACACCTTC. The chain links TRBV7-2 to TRBJ1-2; 8 nucleotides line up with TRBD1. Trimming cost V 1 base and J 8 bases; bases outside gene matches: 12. The CDR3 has 16 amino acids. Germline loops: CDR1 SGHTA, CDR2 FQGNSA.

This chain joins TRBV9 and TRBJ1-1; no clear D gene. The CDR3 covers 15 residues. The V end was cut by 2 bases, the J end by 3 bases, with 14 bases between. CDR1 is SGDLS and CDR2 is YYNGEE in the germline V gene. Here the CDR3 reads CASSVGPGGYTEAFF. The CDR3 DNA reads as TGTGCCAGCAGCGTTGGGCCCGGAGGGTACACTGAAGCTTTCTTT.

This sequence joins TRBV27 and TRBJ2-1, with D possibly being TRBD1 (5 bases). This CDR3 contains 16 residues. Germline V CDR1 and CDR2: MNHEY, SMNVEV (reference sequence). V was clipped by 3 bases and J by 6 bases, with 18 bases between them. CDR3 sequence reads: CASSFYLGQGGNEQFF. The CDR3 DNA reads as TGTGCCAGCAGTTTTTACTTGGGGCAGGGTGGCAATGAGCAGTTCTTC.

The chain joins TRBV28 to TRBJ1-1; weak D call: TRBD1 (6 bases). The CDR3 length is 12 residues. Germline V gene sequence: CDR1 MDHEN, CDR2 SYDVKM. Trimming removed 1 base at V and 8 bases at J, with 8 bases between. CDR3 residues: CASSLFRGEAFF. CDR3 sequence (DNA): TGTGCCAGCAGTTTATTCAGGGGAGAAGCTTTCTTT.

This clone was seen just once. The J gene is TRBJ2-1, the V gene TRBV13, with 13 bases aligning to TRBD2. The ends lost 5 bases at V and 8 bases at J; junction bases unmatched: 9. The germline V gene encodes CDR1 PRHDT and CDR2 FYEKMQ (reference sequence). The CDR3 runs to 16 residues. The CDR3 reads CASSPRLAGGVDEQFF. In DNA, the CDR3 is TGTGCCAGCAGCCCCCGACTAGCGGGAGGTGTAGATGAGCAGTTCTTC.

CDR3 nucleotides: TGCGCCAGCAGCTTAGGAGCCAAAGAGACCCAGTACTTC. As protein: CASSLGAKETQYF. V and J are TRBV5-1 and TRBJ2-5; D gene unclear. Trimming removed 2 bases at V and 3 bases at J, with 8 bases between. The CDR3 runs 13 residues. The V gene's germline CDR1 is SGHRS and CDR2 YFSETQ. Full variable domain (outside the CDR3, taken from reference TRBV5-1 and TRBJ2-5): KAGVTQTPRYLIKTRGQQVTLSCSPISGHRSVSWYQQTPGQGLQFLFEYFSETQRNKGNFPGRFSGRQFSNSRSEMNVSTLELGDSALYLCASSLGAKETQYFGPGTRLLVL.

This chain links TRBV18 with TRBJ2-1; 11 positions match TRBD1. Germline CDR1 reads KGHSH; CDR2 reads LQKENI. This CDR3 is 14 amino acids long. The trim removed 6 bases at V and 9 bases at J, leaving 7 bases unmatched. The CDR3 spells CASSRGQGDSEQFF. The CDR3 region has the DNA TGTGCCAGCTCTCGGGGACAGGGGGACAGTGAGCAGTTCTTC. The full variable domain, rest sourced from reference TRBV18 and TRBJ2-1, is NAGVMQNPRHLVRRRGQEARLRCSPMKGHSHVYWYRQLPEEGLKFMVYLQKENIIDESGMPKERFSAEFPKEGPSILRIQQVVRGDSAAYFCASSRGQGDSEQFFGPGTRLTVL.

V gene TRBV19 combines with J gene TRBJ2-1, with TRBD2 matching 10 bases. CDR1 and CDR2 from the germline V gene are LNHDA and SQIVND (reference sequence). Losses at the gene ends were 5 bases for V and 10 bases for J; bases not matched to a gene: 8. The CDR3 length is 14 residues. The CDR3 sequence: CASSPGTSEIEQFF. The DNA for the CDR3 is TGTGCCAGTAGTCCAGGGACTAGCGAAATCGAGCAGTTCTTC. The whole variable domain, filled in from reference TRBV19 and TRBJ2-1, reads DGGITQSPKYLFRKEGQNVTLSCEQNLNHDAMYWYRQDPGQGLRLIYYSQIVNDFQKGDIAEGYSVSREKKESFPLTVTSAQKNPTAFYLCASSPGTSEIEQFFGPGTRLTVL.

As for this clone: Germline is not matched at one junction end, which may reflect a read error. V and J are TRBV7-7 and TRBJ2-2, with 11 bases matching TRBD2. Germline V lookup: CDR1 SSHAT, CDR2 FNYEAQ (reference sequence). The CDR3 has 16 residues. CDR3 DNA sequence: TGTGCTAGCAGCATGGGGACTAGCGGCAACACCGGGGAGCTGTTTTTT. Amino acids: CASSMGTSGNTGELFF.